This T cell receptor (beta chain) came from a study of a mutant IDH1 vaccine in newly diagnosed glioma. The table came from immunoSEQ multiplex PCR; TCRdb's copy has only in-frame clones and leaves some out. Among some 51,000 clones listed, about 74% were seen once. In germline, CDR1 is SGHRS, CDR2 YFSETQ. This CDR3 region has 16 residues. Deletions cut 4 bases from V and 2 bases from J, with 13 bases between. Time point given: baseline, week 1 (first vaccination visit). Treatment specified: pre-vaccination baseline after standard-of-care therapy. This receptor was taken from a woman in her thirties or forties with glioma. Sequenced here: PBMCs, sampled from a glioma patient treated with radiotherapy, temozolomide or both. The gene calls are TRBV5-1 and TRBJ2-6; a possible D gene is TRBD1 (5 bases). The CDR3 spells CASSPTDMAGANVLTF. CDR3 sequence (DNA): TGCGCCAGCAGCCCGACAGATATGGCTGGGGCCAACGTCCTGACTTTC. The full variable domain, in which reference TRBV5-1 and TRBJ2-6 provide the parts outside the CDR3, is KAGVTQTPRYLIKTRGQQVTLSCSPISGHRSVSWYQQTPGQGLQFLFEYFSETQRNKGNFPGRFSGRQFSNSRSEMNVSTLELGDSALYLCASSPTDMAGANVLTFGAGSRLTVL.